Listed below are T cell receptor beta chains from one sample, sequenced in a study of tumor-infiltrating lymphocytes in oesophageal squamous cell carcinoma. MiXCR, applied by TCRdb to the PCR reads, yields one record per CDR3 protein. Of 15,000 to 25,000 distinct CDR3 sequences in the sample, approximately 40% were seen once. Sequencing was done on a sample of esophageal tumor tissue. The receptors were sampled from a male donor with esophageal squamous cell carcinoma. Both conserved end residues are part of each CDR3. A D gene is named only where the DNA matches it firmly. Expanded clones are given a class, and other clones once, few, many or no size at all.

D gene,J gene,V gene,clone size,CDR3 DNA,CDR3 protein
.,TRBJ1-2,TRBV4-1,many,TGCGCCAGCAGCCCGGTGGGGCAGGGAGACTATGGCTACACCTTC,CASSPVGQGDYGYTF
TRBD1,TRBJ1-5,TRBV7-9,medium-sized,TGTGCCAGCAGCTTAGGACAGGGTCAGCCCCAGCATTTT,CASSLGQGQPQHF
.,TRBJ2-7,TRBV6-1,.,TGTGCCAGCAGTGGGCGACTAAACGAGCAGTACTTC,CASSGRLNEQYF
.,TRBJ2-6,TRBV5-5,.,.,CASSFDRREWLHLRF
.,TRBJ2-5,TRBV9,many,TGTGCCAGCAGCCCCTATGGAGAGACCCAGTACTTC,CASSPYGETQYF
TRBD1,TRBJ1-4,TRBV27,many,TGTGCCAGCAGTCACCGACAGGGGGCTCATGAAAAACTGTTTTTT,CASSHRQGAHEKLFF
TRBD2,TRBJ2-7,TRBV2,few,TGTGCCAGCAGTGAAGCCTTAGGACTAGCGACCTACAATGAGCAGTACTTC,CASSEALGLATYNEQYF
TRBD1,TRBJ1-6,TRBV5-6,few,TGTGCCAGCAGCACCGGACAGGGCATCCCCCTCCACTTT,CASSTGQGIPLHF
TRBD2,TRBJ2-1,TRBV20-1,.,TGCAGTGCTAGAAGACTAGCGGGAGGTGGGGAGCAGTTCTTC,CSARRLAGGGEQFF
TRBD2,TRBJ2-1,TRBV7-9,.,TGTGCCAGCAGCTTAGTTAGGGTACAGCGGGATGTTGAGCAGTTCTTC,CASSLVRVQRDVEQFF
TRBD2,TRBJ2-1,TRBV7-8,.,TGTGCCAGCAGCGTCCGACTAGCTAATGAGCAGTTCTTC,CASSVRLANEQFF
.,TRBJ2-5,TRBV5-1,.,TGCGCCAGCAGCTTGGGTTCAACTGGGAGTCGCCGGGAGACCCAGTACTTC,CASSLGSTGSRRETQYF
.,TRBJ2-7,TRBV7-2,few,TGTGCCAGCAGCTCTTACCGGGGCTCCTACGAGCAGTACTTC,CASSSYRGSYEQYF
TRBD1,TRBJ2-7,TRBV5-1,few,TGCGCCAGCAGCTTGCTACAGGGGGCCGGTTATAATTCACCCCTCCACTTC,CASSLLQGAGYNSPLHF
.,TRBJ1-4,TRBV18,many,TGTGCCAGCTCTTCTGGCCGGAATGAAAAACTGTTTTTT,CASSSGRNEKLFF
TRBD1,TRBJ2-7,TRBV7-3,.,TGTGCCAGCAGCTTAAGTTCTGGCGGGACAGGGGTCTACTACGAGCAGTACTTC,CASSLSSGGTGVYYEQYF
.,TRBJ2-1,TRBV6-5,.,TGTGCCAGCAGACAAACAGTACTAGCTGCGAGCTCCTACAATGAGCAGTTCTTC,CASRQTVLAASSYNEQFF
TRBD1,TRBJ1-1,TRBV6-6,many,TGTGCCAGCAGTTACTCATGGACAGGTAACACTGAAGCTTTCTTT,CASSYSWTGNTEAFF
.,TRBJ1-4,TRBV2,many,TGTGCCAGCAGTGATTCGGACCCCCGCGGAAAACTGTTTTTT,CASSDSDPRGKLFF
TRBD1,TRBJ1-5,TRBV23-1,once,TGCGCCAGCAGTCATTTCCTCATTCAGGGGGCTCGTAGCAATCAGCCCCAGCATTTT,CASSHFLIQGARSNQPQHF
TRBD1,TRBJ2-7,TRBV7-2,.,TGTGCCAGCAGCCTAATTACGGGACAGGCCTACGAGCAGTACTTC,CASSLITGQAYEQYF
TRBD2,TRBJ2-1,TRBV6-6,.,TGTGCCAGCAGTCGGGACTACACTAACAATGAGCAGTTCTTC,CASSRDYTNNEQFF
.,TRBJ2-1,TRBV6-1,.,TGTGCCAGCAGGGCTAGCTCCTACAATGAGCAGTTCTTC,CASRASSYNEQFF
.,TRBJ2-5,TRBV7-9,medium-sized,TGTGCCAGCAGCTTCAGGGGTGTGGAGACCCAGTACTTC,CASSFRGVETQYF
.,TRBJ1-2,TRBV6-4,many,TGTGCCAGCAAAGAACAGGGTGCCGGCGGCGGGGGCTACACCTTC,CASKEQGAGGGGYTF
TRBD1,TRBJ2-5,TRBV7-2,many,TGTGCCAGCAGCGCCGCGGGACAGGGGTGGGAGACCCAGTACTTC,CASSAAGQGWETQYF
.,TRBJ1-5,TRBV4-1,many,TGCGCCAGCAGCCAAGTGCCAGGGTCAAATCAGCCCCAGCATTTT,CASSQVPGSNQPQHF
.,TRBJ2-1,TRBV19,.,TGTGCCAGTAGTATGGGGGGCAATGAGCAGTTCTTC,CASSMGGNEQFF
TRBD1,TRBJ2-5,TRBV6-2/TRBV6-3,.,TGTGCCAGCAGTGAAGTCGGACAGGGGAAGGAGTACTTC,CASSEVGQGKEYF
TRBD1,TRBJ1-2,TRBV10-3,many,TGTGCCATCAGTGAGGTGGGACAGTCGGTCTATGGCTACACCTTC,CAISEVGQSVYGYTF
.,TRBJ2-7,TRBV14,few,TGTGCCAGCAGCCAGTTGGCGGGGAGGTACGAGCAGTACTTC,CASSQLAGRYEQYF
.,TRBJ2-6,TRBV18,many,TGTGCCAGCTCACAAACAAGAAATGGGGCCAACGTCCTGACTTTC,CASSQTRNGANVLTF
.,TRBJ1-2,TRBV10-2,medium-sized,TGCGCCAGCAGTGAGTCGACGGGTCACTATGGCTACACCTTC,CASSESTGHYGYTF
.,TRBJ1-2,TRBV4-2,once,TGTGCCAGCAGCCAAGGGGGAGATCCTAACTATGGCTACACCTTC,CASSQGGDPNYGYTF
TRBD2,TRBJ2-3,TRBV10-2,.,TGCGCCAGCAGTGCGTTACTAGCGGGAGTAAGCACAGATACGCAGTATTTT,CASSALLAGVSTDTQYF
.,TRBJ2-7,TRBV6-6,.,TGTGCCAGCACCCCCTGGAGGGAGTCCCCGCTCTACGAGCAGTACTTC,CASTPWRESPLYEQYF
.,TRBJ1-4,TRBV20-1,.,TGCAGTGCTGGAGGACACCGTATTAATGAAAAACTGTTTTTT,CSAGGHRINEKLFF
.,TRBJ2-6,TRBV5-1,.,TGCGCCAGCAGCTTGGAACAGGTGGCCAACGTCCTGACTTTC,CASSLEQVANVLTF
.,TRBJ2-2,TRBV11-2,.,TGTGCCAGCAGCTTAGAAATTAACACCGGGGAGCTGTTTTTT,CASSLEINTGELFF
TRBD2,TRBJ2-3,TRBV7-9,.,TGTGCCAGCAGCTTAGTGCCCTCCGCGGGGGGGCTTAATTCACCCCTCCACTTC,CASSLVPSAGGLNSPLHF
.,TRBJ2-1,TRBV7-8,.,TGTGCCAGCAGCTTAGCCGACGGGGTTGGCCAGTTCTTC,CASSLADGVGQFF
.,TRBJ1-2,TRBV28,many,TGTGCCAGCAGTTTACCCATGCGTCGGGATGGCTACACCTTC,CASSLPMRRDGYTF
.,TRBJ1-5,TRBV12-3/TRBV12-4,many,TGTGCCAGCAGTTTCGTTAATCAGCCCCAGCATTTT,CASSFVNQPQHF
.,TRBJ2-3,TRBV7-2,.,TGTGCCAGCAGCCCTCAGCTGATCTGGGGGGAGCTGGCAGATACGCAGTATTTT,CASSPQLIWGELADTQYF
.,TRBJ2-6,TRBV6-2/TRBV6-3,.,TGTGCCACCAGTGCCGAGAGGGGAGCATCAGGGACACTCGGATCTGGGGCCAACGTCCTGACTTTC,CATSAERGASGTLGSGANVLTF
TRBD2,TRBJ2-1,TRBV6-1,.,TGTGCCAGCAGTGAAATTAGCGGGGGGGCAAAGGAGCAGTTCTTC,CASSEISGGAKEQFF
TRBD2,TRBJ2-3,TRBV11-2,once,TGTGCCAGCAGCTTAGGGGCCGGGACTAGCTTCCGCCGGCGCACAGATACGCAGTATTTT,CASSLGAGTSFRRRTDTQYF